The next 8 T cell receptor beta chains were all read from a single sample in a study of healthy donors' naive CD4 and CD8 T cells. TCR libraries were built from around 0.45 ug of total RNA by linear amplification. Via MiXCR, TCRdb re-called the reads, giving one row per CDR3 protein. Of about 200,000 distinct CDR3 sequences listed, around 74% were seen once; the top ten hold 2.3%. What was sequenced was naive CD4+ and CD8+ T cells sorted from blood, pooled from several donors. These receptors originate from a pool of human donors in good health; the sample pools cells from several healthy donors.

The J gene is TRBJ1-1, the V gene TRBV30; D perhaps matches TRBD1 (5 bases). Looked up from germline, CDR1 is GTSNPN and CDR2 is SVGIG (reference sequence). CDR3 length equals 14 residues. V dropped 4 bases and J dropped 1 base, with 13 bases sitting between them. CDR3 region: CAWTKGLRNTEAFF. CDR3 DNA: TGTGCCTGGACCAAGGGACTAAGGAACACTGAAGCTTTCTTT.

In this sample, this clonotype turned up a few times. The chain uses TRBV12-3 or TRBV12-4 and TRBJ1-6; the match to TRBD1 covers 7 bases. This CDR3 comprises 16 residues. The ends lost 1 base at V and 6 bases at J; junction bases unmatched: 6. DNA of the CDR3: TGTGCCAGCAGTTTAGGAACAGGGGTTTCTAATTCACCCCTCCACTTT. Amino acid sequence: CASSLGTGVSNSPLHF.

This chain connects TRBV12-3 or TRBV12-4 to TRBJ1-5; D remains ambiguous. The CDR3 sequence is 14 residues long. Trimming left V 2 bases short and J 0 bases short, with 5 bases between. The CDR3 loop is CASSLLDSNQPQHF. CDR3 DNA: TGTGCCAGCAGTTTACTCGATAGCAATCAGCCCCAGCATTTT.

The V gene is TRBV27, the J gene TRBJ2-1; weak D call: TRBD2 (6 bases). V was trimmed by 6 bases and J by 6 bases, leaving 18 bases between them. The CDR3 runs 15 residues. Germline V CDR1 and CDR2: MNHEY, SMNVEV (reference sequence). The CDR3 sequence: CASSLGLGGFNEQFF. The CDR3 coding sequence is TGTGCCAGCAGCCTGGGACTCGGAGGGTTCAATGAGCAGTTCTTC.

The V gene is TRBV19, the J gene TRBJ2-3, with D unresolved. The germline V gene encodes CDR1 LNHDA and CDR2 SQIVND (reference sequence). This CDR3 is 12 amino acids long. V was shortened by 1 base and J by 4 bases, with 3 bases between the two germline ends. For the CDR3, the DNA is TGTGCCAGTAGTATAGGGCCAGATACGCAGTATTTT. This translates into CASSIGPDTQYF.

The V call is TRBV6-2 or TRBV6-3, the J call TRBJ2-2; 8 positions match TRBD2. Germline trimming cut 1 base from V and 4 bases from J; bases unmatched to any gene: 8. Germline assignment: CDR1 MNHEY and CDR2 SVGEGT. The CDR3 loop spans 17 amino acids. The CDR3 nucleotides read TGTGCCAGCAGTTACTTACTCAGCGGGAGAGGCACCGGGGAGCTGTTTTTT. Residues: CASSYLLSGRGTGELFF.

The chain links TRBV27 to TRBJ2-7; 8 bases fit TRBD2. The V segment lost 3 bases and the J segment 3 bases; nucleotides outside the gene matches: 10. The CDR3 loop spans 16 amino acids. CDR1 is MNHEY, CDR2 SMNVEV, per germline (reference sequence). The CDR3 DNA follows: TGTGCCAGCAGTTTCGAATGGACTAGCCCAAACTACGAGCAGTACTTC. Protein sequence: CASSFEWTSPNYEQYF.

The gene calls are TRBV30 and TRBJ2-1; D unclear. V dropped 0 bases and J dropped 0 bases, with 6 bases sitting between them. The germline gives CDR1 GTSNPN, CDR2 SVGIG (reference sequence). The length of the CDR3 is 14 residues. For the CDR3, the DNA is TGTGCCTGGAGTGTGCGTAGCTCCTACAATGAGCAGTTCTTC. Translation gives CAWSVRSSYNEQFF.